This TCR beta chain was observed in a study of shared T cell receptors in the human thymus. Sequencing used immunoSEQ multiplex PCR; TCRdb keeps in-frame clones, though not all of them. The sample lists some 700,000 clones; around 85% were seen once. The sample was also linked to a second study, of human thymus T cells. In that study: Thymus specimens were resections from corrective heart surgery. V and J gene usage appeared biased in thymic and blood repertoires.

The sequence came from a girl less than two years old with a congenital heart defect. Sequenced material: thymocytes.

Here the CDR3 reads CASSSHNRGTTPPYEQYF. CDR3 nucleotide sequence: TGTGCCAGCAGCTCTCACAACCGCGGGACCACCCCGCCCTACGAGCAGTACTTC. This sequence joins TRBV7-2 and TRBJ2-7; D perhaps matches TRBD2 (6 bases). Germline V gene data show CDR1 as SGHTA and CDR2 as FQGNSA. The V end lost 4 bases, the J end lost 2 bases, and 24 bases lay between the germline ends. This CDR3 comprises 18 residues. The full variable domain, with the rest looked up from reference TRBV7-2 and TRBJ2-7, is GAGVSQSPSNKVTEKGKDVELRCDPISGHTALYWYRQSLGQGLEFLIYFQGNSAPDKSGLPSDRFSAERTGGSVSTLTIQRTQQEDSAVYLCASSSHNRGTTPPYEQYFGPGTRLTVT.